The 10 T cell receptor beta chains listed next were all sequenced from one sample in a study of T cell repertoires in cytomegalovirus infection. TCRdb analysed the reads with MiXCR anew, one entry per CDR3 protein. The table includes hundreds of thousands of distinct CDR3 sequences, approximately 34% detected once. Sequencing used PBMCs. The receptors come from a human donor in good health (CMV status not recorded). Some clones in this sample may be carry-over from other donors' samples.

The chain combines TRBV28 with TRBJ2-7; TRBD1 matches at 9 bases. The CDR3 contains 14 residues. Germline V lookup: CDR1 MDHEN, CDR2 SYDVKM. V lost 6 bases to trimming and J lost 10 bases; unmatched junction nucleotides: 13. The CDR3 protein is CASSLGQGTLDQYF. The CDR3 DNA follows: TGTGCCAGCAGCTTAGGACAGGGGACACTCGATCAGTACTTC.

In regard to this clonotype: The CDR3 does not close with the conserved phenylalanine or tryptophan, likely indicating a read error. The gene calls are TRBV28 and TRBJ1-1; D gene uncertain. Trimming left V 7 bases short and J 2 bases short, with 8 bases between. Germline V gene data show CDR1 as MDHEN and CDR2 as SYDVKM. CDR3 length: 12 amino acids. The CDR3 DNA is TGTGCCAGCAAGCAGAGCAACACTGAAGCTTTCGTT. It is translated as CASKQSNTEAFV.

This clonotype was found many times. The chain is built from TRBV7-6 and TRBJ2-7, with D possibly being TRBD1 or TRBD2 (6 bases each). The length of the CDR3 is 13 residues. CDR1 SGHVS and CDR2 FNYEAQ come from the germline V gene. The ends were cut back, 4 bases at V and 7 bases at J, with 14 bases in the middle. Here the CDR3 reads CASSSPGAYEQYF. Here the CDR3 DNA reads TGTGCCAGCAGCTCACCGGGGGCGTATGAGCAGTACTTC.

The chain joins TRBV7-9 to TRBJ2-1, with a weak D call TRBD1 (6 bases). Germline V gene sequence: CDR1 SEHNR, CDR2 FQNEAQ (reference sequence). Trimming left V 3 bases short and J 9 bases short, with 12 bases between. The CDR3 sequence is 13 residues long. Written as DNA, the CDR3 is TGTGCCAGCAGCTTCGGACAGCCGGCTGAGCAGTTCTTC. The encoded protein is CASSFGQPAEQFF.

The chain recombines TRBV27 with TRBJ2-7; 7 nucleotides line up with TRBD1. In germline, CDR1 is MNHEY, CDR2 SMNVEV (reference sequence). The CDR3 loop spans 14 amino acids. The J segment lost 3 bases and the V segment lost 8 bases, leaving 10 bases of the junction unmatched. The CDR3 reads CASRTGTELYEQYF. The CDR3 DNA follows: TGTGCCAGCCGAACGGGGACAGAGCTCTACGAGCAGTACTTC.

This clonotype was seen repeatedly, ten times or more. The chain recombines TRBV27 with TRBJ1-1, with 10 bases that match TRBD1. Trimming at V came to 0 bases and at J to 1 base, leaving 5 bases not matched to a gene. The CDR3 runs 17 residues. The germline V gene has CDR1 MNHEY and CDR2 SMNVEV (reference sequence). CDR3 DNA sequence: TGTGCCAGCAGTTTATCGCTTGGGGACAGGGGGAACACTGAAGCTTTCTTT. Protein product: CASSLSLGDRGNTEAFF.

This clonotype was counted only a few times. CDR3 residues: CATSMGRQYF. For the CDR3, the DNA is TGTGCCACCTCAATGGGGCGGCAGTACTTC. The chain carries TRBV28 and TRBJ2-7, with D perhaps TRBD1 (5 bases). V lost 10 bases to trimming and J lost 9 bases, with 13 bases between them. CDR1 MDHEN and CDR2 SYDVKM come from the germline V gene. The CDR3 covers 10 residues.

The chain couples TRBV12-3 or TRBV12-4 to TRBJ1-1; the match to TRBD1 covers 7 bases. This CDR3 has 15 residues. J was trimmed by 5 bases and V by 10 bases; bases with no gene match: 16. CDR3 bases: TGTGCCAATGCTCGAGGGGGCGGAGTTAAGACTGAAGCTTTCTTT. Amino acids: CANARGGGVKTEAFF.

V gene TRBV15 combines with J gene TRBJ1-2; D perhaps matches TRBD1 (5 bases). The CDR3 is 14 residues long. Germline CDR1 reads LNHNV; CDR2 reads YYDKDF (reference sequence). V gave up 0 bases and J gave up 10 bases, with 15 bases separating them. DNA of the CDR3: TGTGCCACCAGCAGAGAGCCTCGGGACTCGAACTACACCTTC. Translation: CATSREPRDSNYTF.

The chain has TRBV7-3 and TRBJ2-3, with TRBD2 matching 8 bases. Germline assignment: CDR1 SGHTA and CDR2 FQGTGA. With 6 bases clipped from V and 6 bases from J, the junction kept 20 bases outside the gene matches. The CDR3 is 18 residues long. CDR3 loop: CASSSLGTSGGPGDTQYF. CDR3 bases: TGTGCCAGCAGTTCCCTTGGGACTAGTGGGGGGCCGGGGGATACGCAGTATTTT.